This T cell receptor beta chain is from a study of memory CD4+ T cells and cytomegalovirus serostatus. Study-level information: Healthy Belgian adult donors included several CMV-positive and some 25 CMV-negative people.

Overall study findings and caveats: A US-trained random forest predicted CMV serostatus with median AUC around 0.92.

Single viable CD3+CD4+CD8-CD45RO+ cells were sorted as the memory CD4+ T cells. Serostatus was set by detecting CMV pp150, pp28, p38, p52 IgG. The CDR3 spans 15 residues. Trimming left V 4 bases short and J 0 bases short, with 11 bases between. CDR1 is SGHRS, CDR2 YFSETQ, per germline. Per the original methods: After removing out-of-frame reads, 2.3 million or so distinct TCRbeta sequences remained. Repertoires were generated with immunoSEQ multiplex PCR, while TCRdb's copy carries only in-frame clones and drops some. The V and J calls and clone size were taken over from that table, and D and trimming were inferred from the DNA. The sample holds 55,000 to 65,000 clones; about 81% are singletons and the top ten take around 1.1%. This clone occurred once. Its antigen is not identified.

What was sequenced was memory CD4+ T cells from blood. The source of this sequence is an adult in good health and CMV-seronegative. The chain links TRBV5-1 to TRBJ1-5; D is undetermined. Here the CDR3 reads CASSPHSNSNQPQHF. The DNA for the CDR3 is TGCGCCAGCAGCCCACATTCAAATAGCAATCAGCCCCAGCATTTT.